The entry below gives a single T cell receptor (beta chain) sequence along with its context. What it binds is not known. Per germline, CDR1 SGHRS and CDR2 YFSETQ. The CDR3 extends over 13 amino acids. The data derive from a study of T cell clusters in autoimmune cytopenias. TRB rearrangements were amplified by touch-down multiplex PCR with mixed TRB-A/B primers. TCRdb re-called the multiplex PCR reads; one entry per CDR3 protein, DNA not given. The sample table includes 3,400 or so distinct CDR3 sequences. Approximately 40,000 genome equivalents of blood DNA were amplified for TRB. Study results and caveats: TRB repertoire shifts in secondary cytopenia and chronic lymphocytic leukemia mostly reflected lymphoma, not autoimmunity. Primary autoimmune cytopenia patients seemingly lacked the physiological T cell clusters found in healthy donors.

The chain uses TRBV5-1 and TRBJ2-5. The clonotype originates from a human donor with an autoimmune cytopenia, with autoimmune hepatitis or in good health (not recorded which). The material sequenced was peripheral blood. CDR3 in amino acids: CASSTSDQETQYF. Full variable domain (rest looked up from reference TRBV5-1 and TRBJ2-5): KAGVTQTPRYLIKTRGQQVTLSCSPISGHRSVSWYQQTPGQGLQFLFEYFSETQRNKGNFPGRFSGRQFSNSRSEMNVSTLELGDSALYLCASSTSDQETQYFGPGTRLLVL.